This is a list of T cell receptor beta chains from one sample in a study of cytomegalovirus exposure and HLA in healthy donors. Clones were sequenced by immunoSEQ multiplex PCR, and TCRdb holds only the in-frame ones, with some missing. This table lists about 130,000 clones. The sequenced sample consisted of PBMCs. The receptor source for this set is a man aged 18-30 years in good health and CMV-seronegative. The CDR3 runs from the conserved cysteine through the conserved F or W. A D gene is named only where the DNA matches it firmly.

j_call | v_call | d_call | cdr3_nt | cdr3_aa
TRBJ2-7 | TRBV9 | . | TGTGCCAGCAGCGGTGGTCCGGTAACCTACGAGCAGTACTTC | CASSGGPVTYEQYF
TRBJ2-7 | TRBV7-9 | TRBD1 | TGTGCCAGCAGCCCGTACGGGACAGCGGACTACGAGCAGTACTTC | CASSPYGTADYEQYF
TRBJ1-3 | TRBV27 | . | TGTGCCAGCAGTTTAACCTACTCTGGAAACACCATATATTTT | CASSLTYSGNTIYF
TRBJ2-7 | TRBV4-2 | . | TGTGCCAGCAGCCATAACTCCTACGAGCAGTACTTC | CASSHNSYEQYF
TRBJ2-3 | TRBV7-9 | TRBD1 | TGTGCCAGCAGCTCACGCATCCGGGACAGGGGGCCAGATACGCAGTATTTT | CASSSRIRDRGPDTQYF
TRBJ1-3 | TRBV7-8 | TRBD1 | TGTGCCAGCAGCCCCGGGGACAGGGCAGGAAACACCATATATTTT | CASSPGDRAGNTIYF
TRBJ1-2 | TRBV29-1 | . | TGCAGCGTATGGGAGAACTATGGCTACACCTTC | CSVWENYGYTF
TRBJ2-1 | TRBV14 | TRBD2 | TGTGCCAGCAGCCAAGTACTAGCGGGGGAGCAGTTCTTC | CASSQVLAGEQFF
TRBJ1-1 | TRBV11-3 | . | TGTGCCAGCAGCTTACTCAACACGAACACTGAAGCTTTCTTT | CASSLLNTNTEAFF
TRBJ2-1 | TRBV7-2 | . | TGTGCCAGCAGCTTAGCGGGAGTGTTAAATGAGCAGTTCTTC | CASSLAGVLNEQFF
TRBJ1-3 | TRBV6-5 | TRBD1 | TGTGCCAGCAGTTACACTGGGACAGTTGGAAACACCATATATTTT | CASSYTGTVGNTIYF
TRBJ1-1 | TRBV6-5 | TRBD1 | TGTGCCAGCAGTTACTTACAGGGGGCGCGGGCTTTCTTT | CASSYLQGARAFF
TRBJ2-7 | TRBV6-5 | . | TGTGCCAGCAGTTACTCGAGAGACATCTCCTACGAGCAGTACTTC | CASSYSRDISYEQYF
TRBJ2-2 | TRBV18 | . | TGTGCCAGCTCACCAAGAGAAGGGGTCCCCACCGGGGAGCTGTTTTTT | CASSPREGVPTGELFF
TRBJ2-5 | TRBV7-6 | . | TGTGCCAGCACAACCCAGGAAGAGACCCAGTACTTC | CASTTQEETQYF
TRBJ2-3 | TRBV29-1 | TRBD1 | TGCAGCGTGGACCGGGACAGGGAGGGGGATACGCAGTATTTT | CSVDRDREGDTQYF
TRBJ2-6 | TRBV11-3 | . | TGTGCCAGCAGCGCAGGTGGCTCTGGGGCCAACGTCCTGACTTTC | CASSAGGSGANVLTF
TRBJ1-4 | TRBV7-2 | TRBD1 | TGTGCCAGCAGCTACGCCGGATGGGGACAGGAAAAACTGTTTTTT | CASSYAGWGQEKLFF
TRBJ2-5 | TRBV9 | . | TGTGCCAGCGCGGCCGACGGGAGTTCGGGAGAGACCCAGTACTTC | CASAADGSSGETQYF
TRBJ2-3 | TRBV11-2 | . | TGTGCCAGCAGCCCTAGGGGGGGTCGGGATACGCAGTATTTT | CASSPRGGRDTQYF
TRBJ2-7 | TRBV10-3 | TRBD1 | TGTGCCATTAGGGACCGGGACAGTGGTTCCTACGAGCAGTACTTC | CAIRDRDSGSYEQYF
TRBJ1-1 | TRBV10-3 | . | TGTGCCATCAGTGAGCCCCCGGGGGAAACTGAAGCTTTCTTT | CAISEPPGETEAFF
TRBJ1-1 | TRBV7-2 | TRBD1 | TGTGCCAGCAGCCCCGGGACAGGCCTTCGGGCTTTCTTT | CASSPGTGLRAFF
TRBJ2-2 | TRBV18 | TRBD1 | TGTGCCAGCTCACCCTTCTTAGACAGGGACGCCGGGGAGCTGTTTTTT | CASSPFLDRDAGELFF
TRBJ1-1 | TRBV7-9 | TRBD1 | TGTGCCAGCAGCTTAGGGGCAGGGGGGAACACTGAAGCTTTCTTT | CASSLGAGGNTEAFF
TRBJ2-5 | TRBV4-3 | . | TGCGCCAGCAGCCAAGCAAGGGGGGGCCAGGAGACCCAGTACTTC | CASSQARGGQETQYF
TRBJ1-2 | TRBV7-9 | . | TGTGCCAGCAGTTTTAACAGGGATGGCTACACCTTC | CASSFNRDGYTF
TRBJ2-7 | TRBV4-2 | . | TGTGCCAGCAGCCCCGCTCCGGGGGGCGACGAGCAGTACTTC | CASSPAPGGDEQYF
TRBJ2-2 | TRBV4-1 | TRBD2 | TGCGCCAGCAGCCCGGGCCCCACGGGGGGTGGGGAGCTGTTTTTT | CASSPGPTGGGELFF